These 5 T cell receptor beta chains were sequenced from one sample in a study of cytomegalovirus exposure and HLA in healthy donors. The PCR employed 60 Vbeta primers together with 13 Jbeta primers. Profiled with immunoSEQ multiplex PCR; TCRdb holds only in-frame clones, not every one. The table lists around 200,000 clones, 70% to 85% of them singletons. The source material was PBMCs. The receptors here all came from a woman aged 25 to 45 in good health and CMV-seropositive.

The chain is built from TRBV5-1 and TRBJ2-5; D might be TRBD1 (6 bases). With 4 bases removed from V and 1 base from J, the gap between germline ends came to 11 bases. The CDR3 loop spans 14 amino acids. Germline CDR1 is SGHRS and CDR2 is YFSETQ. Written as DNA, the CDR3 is TGCGCCAGCAGCCGCGACAGGATCCAAGAGACCCAGTACTTC. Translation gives CASSRDRIQETQYF.

The CDR3 nucleotides are TGTGCCAGCGGTCGGCGGGAGTCAGGAGATCAGCCCCAGCATTTT. Its translation is CASGRRESGDQPQHF. The chain recombines TRBV6-6 with TRBJ1-5; no clear D gene. V gave up 8 bases and J gave up 5 bases, with 19 bases separating them. CDR1 is MNHNY and CDR2 is SVGAGI in the germline V gene (reference sequence). The CDR3 extends over 15 amino acids.

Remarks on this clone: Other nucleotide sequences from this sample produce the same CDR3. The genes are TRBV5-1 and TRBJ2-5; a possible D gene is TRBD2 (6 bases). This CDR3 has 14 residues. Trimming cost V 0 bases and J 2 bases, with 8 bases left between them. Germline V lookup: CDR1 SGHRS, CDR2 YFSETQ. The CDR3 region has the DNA TGCGCCAGCAGCTTGGGAGGAGGGCAAGAGACCCAGTACTTC. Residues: CASSLGGGQETQYF.

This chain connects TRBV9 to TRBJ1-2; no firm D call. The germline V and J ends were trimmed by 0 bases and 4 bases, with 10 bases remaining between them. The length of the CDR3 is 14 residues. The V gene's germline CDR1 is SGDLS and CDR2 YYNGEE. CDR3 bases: TGTGCCAGCAGCGTAGGCCAAACGGGCTATGGCTACACCTTC. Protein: CASSVGQTGYGYTF.

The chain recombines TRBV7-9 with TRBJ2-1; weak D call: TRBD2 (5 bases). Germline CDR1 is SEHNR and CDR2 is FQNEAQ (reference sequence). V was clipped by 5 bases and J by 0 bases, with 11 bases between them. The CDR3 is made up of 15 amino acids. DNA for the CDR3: TGTGCCAGCAGCACTAGTGGGTTCTCCTACAATGAGCAGTTCTTC. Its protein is CASSTSGFSYNEQFF.